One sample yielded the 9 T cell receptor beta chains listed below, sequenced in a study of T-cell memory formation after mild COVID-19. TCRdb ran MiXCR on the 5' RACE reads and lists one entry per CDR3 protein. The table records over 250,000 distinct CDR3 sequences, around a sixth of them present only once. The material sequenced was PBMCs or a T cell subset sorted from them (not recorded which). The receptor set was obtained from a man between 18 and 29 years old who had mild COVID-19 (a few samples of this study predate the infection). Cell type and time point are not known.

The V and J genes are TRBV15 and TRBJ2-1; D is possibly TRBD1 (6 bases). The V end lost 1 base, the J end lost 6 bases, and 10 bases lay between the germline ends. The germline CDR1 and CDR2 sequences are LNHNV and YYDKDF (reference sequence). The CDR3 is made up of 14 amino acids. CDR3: CATSRARGGNEQFF. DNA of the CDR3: TGTGCCACCAGCAGAGCACGAGGGGGCAATGAGCAGTTCTTC.

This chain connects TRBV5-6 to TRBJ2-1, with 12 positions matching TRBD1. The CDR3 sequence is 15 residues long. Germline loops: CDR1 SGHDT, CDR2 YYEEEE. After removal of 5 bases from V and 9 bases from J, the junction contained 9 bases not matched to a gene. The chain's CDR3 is CASRATGTGGGEQFF. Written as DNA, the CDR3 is TGTGCCAGCAGGGCTACCGGGACAGGGGGCGGTGAGCAGTTCTTC.

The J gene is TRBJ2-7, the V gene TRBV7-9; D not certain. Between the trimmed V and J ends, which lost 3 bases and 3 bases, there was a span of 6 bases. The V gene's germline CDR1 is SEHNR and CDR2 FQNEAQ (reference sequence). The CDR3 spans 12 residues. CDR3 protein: CASSFQNYEQYF. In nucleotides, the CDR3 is TGTGCCAGCAGCTTTCAAAACTACGAGCAGTACTTC.

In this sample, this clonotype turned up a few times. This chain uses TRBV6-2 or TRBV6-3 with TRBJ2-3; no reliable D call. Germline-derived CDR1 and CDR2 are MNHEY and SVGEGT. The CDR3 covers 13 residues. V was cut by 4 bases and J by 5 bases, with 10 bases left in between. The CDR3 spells CASSFRLKDTQYF. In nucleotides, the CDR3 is TGTGCCAGCAGTTTCCGACTGAAAGATACGCAGTATTTT.

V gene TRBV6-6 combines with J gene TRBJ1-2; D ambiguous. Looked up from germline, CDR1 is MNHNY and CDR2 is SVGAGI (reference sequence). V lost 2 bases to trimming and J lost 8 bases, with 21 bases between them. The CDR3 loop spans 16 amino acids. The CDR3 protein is CASSYVVDSSGPGYTF. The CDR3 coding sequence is TGTGCCAGCAGTTACGTAGTGGACTCCTCAGGCCCGGGCTACACCTTC.

This chain's CDR3 is CASSQVPRRVNIQYF. CDR3 nucleotides: TGCGCCAGCAGCCAAGTCCCAAGACGAGTGAACATTCAGTACTTC. The genes are TRBV4-1 and TRBJ2-4, with D hard to call. Germline V CDR1 and CDR2: MGHRA, YSYEKL. The length of the CDR3 is 15 residues. The ends were cut back, 1 base at V and 7 bases at J, with 14 bases in the middle.

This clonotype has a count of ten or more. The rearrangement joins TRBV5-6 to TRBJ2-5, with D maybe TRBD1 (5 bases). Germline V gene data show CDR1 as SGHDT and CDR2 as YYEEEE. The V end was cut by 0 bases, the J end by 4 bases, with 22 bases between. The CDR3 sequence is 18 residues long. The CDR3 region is CASSLARASRSGGETQYF. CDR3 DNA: TGTGCCAGCAGCTTGGCCAGGGCATCACGGTCGGGTGGAGAGACCCAGTACTTC.

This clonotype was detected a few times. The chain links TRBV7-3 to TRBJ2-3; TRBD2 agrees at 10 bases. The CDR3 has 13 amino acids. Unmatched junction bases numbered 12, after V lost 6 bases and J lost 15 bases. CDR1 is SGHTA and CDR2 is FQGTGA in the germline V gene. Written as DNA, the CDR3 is TGTGCCAGCAGTTCCGAACCGGGACTAGCGAGATATTTT. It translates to CASSSEPGLARYF.

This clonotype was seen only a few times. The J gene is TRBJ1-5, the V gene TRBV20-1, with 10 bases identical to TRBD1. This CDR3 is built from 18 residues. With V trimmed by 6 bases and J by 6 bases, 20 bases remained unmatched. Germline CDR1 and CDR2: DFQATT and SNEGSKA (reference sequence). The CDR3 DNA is TGCAGTGCCCGCCGACAGGGGGCGATTAACCTTTACGGTCAGCCCCAGCATTTT. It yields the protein CSARRQGAINLYGQPQHF.